A single T cell receptor beta chain is shown here with its context. An oligonucleotide containing a UMI was ligated to the 3' end of TCR cDNA. The SP2 primer and nested alpha and beta constant region primers amplified ligated cDNA in four rounds. MiXCR, run by TCRdb on the 5' RACE reads, gives a single entry per CDR3 protein. This sample yields more than 50,000 distinct CDR3 sequences, of which roughly 6.7% are seen a single time; 9.7% belongs to the top ten. These data come from a study of naive and memory T cell subsets. CDR3 size: 16 residues. After removal of 2 bases from V and 4 bases from J, the junction contained 7 bases not matched to a gene. CDR1 is GTSNPN and CDR2 is SVGIG in the germline V gene (reference sequence).

This sequence joins TRBV30 and TRBJ2-2; TRBD2 agrees at 10 bases. The receptor was derived from a male donor in good health. DNA for the CDR3: TGTGCCTGGAGTCCCCCCCGACTAGCGGGCACCGGGGAGCTGTTTTTT. It translates to CAWSPPRLAGTGELFF.